This T cell receptor (beta chain) was identified in a study of cytomegalovirus exposure and HLA in healthy donors. Study-wide findings and caveats: According to an earlier analysis, most TCR beta V segments yielded productive rearrangements about 87% or about 30% of the time. It was likely that a cluster of highly shared sequence variants was a sequencing artifact.

Concerning this clone: Its target is unknown.

Primers included in the PCR were 60 Vbeta and 13 Jbeta primers. The method was immunoSEQ multiplex PCR; TCRdb's version includes in-frame clones alone and lacks a portion of them. The table has 100,000 or so clones, around 72% seen once; the top ten hold 2.1%. This sequence was found in a man between 25 and 39 years old in good health and CMV-seronegative. Sequenced sample: PBMCs.

The DNA of the CDR3 is TGTGCCAGTAGTACGACAGAGTTGAACACTGAAGCTTTCTTT. Protein product: CASSTTELNTEAFF. V usage is TRBV19 and J usage is TRBJ1-1; D is possibly TRBD1 (5 bases). Germline CDR1 and CDR2: LNHDA and SQIVND (reference sequence). The V end lost 4 bases, the J end lost 0 bases, and 9 bases lay between the germline ends. CDR3 size: 14 residues. The whole variable domain, remainder taken from reference TRBV19 and TRBJ1-1, is DGGITQSPKYLFRKEGQNVTLSCEQNLNHDAMYWYRQDPGQGLRLIYYSQIVNDFQKGDIAEGYSVSREKKESFPLTVTSAQKNPTAFYLCASSTTELNTEAFFGQGTRLTVV.